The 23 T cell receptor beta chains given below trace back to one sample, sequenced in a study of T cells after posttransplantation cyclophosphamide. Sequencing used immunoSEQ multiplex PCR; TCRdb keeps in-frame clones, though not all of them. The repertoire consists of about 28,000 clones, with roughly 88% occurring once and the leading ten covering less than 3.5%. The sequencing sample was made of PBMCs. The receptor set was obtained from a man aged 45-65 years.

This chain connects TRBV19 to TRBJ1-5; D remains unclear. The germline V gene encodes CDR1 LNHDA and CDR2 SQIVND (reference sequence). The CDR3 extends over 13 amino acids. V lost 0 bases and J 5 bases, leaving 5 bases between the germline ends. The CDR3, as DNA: TGTGCCAGTAGTATAGATCGTTATCAGCCCCAGCATTTT. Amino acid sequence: CASSIDRYQPQHF.

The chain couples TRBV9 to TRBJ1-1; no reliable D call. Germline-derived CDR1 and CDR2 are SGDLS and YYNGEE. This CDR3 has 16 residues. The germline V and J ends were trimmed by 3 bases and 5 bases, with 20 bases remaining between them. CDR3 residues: CASSAASKGGRTEAFF. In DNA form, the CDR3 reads TGTGCCAGCAGCGCCGCTTCTAAGGGAGGGAGGACTGAAGCTTTCTTT.

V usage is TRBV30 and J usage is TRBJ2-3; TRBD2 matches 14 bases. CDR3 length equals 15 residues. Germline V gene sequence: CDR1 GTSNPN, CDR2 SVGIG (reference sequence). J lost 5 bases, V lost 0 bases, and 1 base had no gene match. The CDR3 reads CAWSVGLAGVDTQYF. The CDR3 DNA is TGTGCCTGGAGTGTGGGACTAGCGGGGGTAGATACGCAGTATTTT.

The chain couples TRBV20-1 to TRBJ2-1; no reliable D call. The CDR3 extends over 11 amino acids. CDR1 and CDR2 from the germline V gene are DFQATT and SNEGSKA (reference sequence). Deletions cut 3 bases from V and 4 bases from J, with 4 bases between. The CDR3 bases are TGCAGTGCTAGGCGGTACAATGAGCAGTTCTTC. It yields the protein CSARRYNEQFF.

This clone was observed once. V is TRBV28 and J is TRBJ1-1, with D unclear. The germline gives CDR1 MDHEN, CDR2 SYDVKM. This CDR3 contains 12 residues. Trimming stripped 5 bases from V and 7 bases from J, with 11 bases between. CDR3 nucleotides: TGTGCCAGCAGTCGGAGGTCGGATGAAGCTTTCTTT. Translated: CASSRRSDEAFF.

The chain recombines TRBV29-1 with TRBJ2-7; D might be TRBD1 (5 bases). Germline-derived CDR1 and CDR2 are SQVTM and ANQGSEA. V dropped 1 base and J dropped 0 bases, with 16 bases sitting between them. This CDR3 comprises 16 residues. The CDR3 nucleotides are TGCAGCGTTGAAGGAACATTGACAGACAGCTCCTACGAGCAGTACTTC. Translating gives CSVEGTLTDSSYEQYF.

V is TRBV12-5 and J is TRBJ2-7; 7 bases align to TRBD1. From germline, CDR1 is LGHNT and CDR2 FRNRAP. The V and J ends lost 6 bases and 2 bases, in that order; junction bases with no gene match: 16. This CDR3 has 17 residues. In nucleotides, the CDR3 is TGTGCTAGTGGCCCTGGGCAGGGGGAATCGGGTGCCTACGAGCAGTACTTC. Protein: CASGPGQGESGAYEQYF.

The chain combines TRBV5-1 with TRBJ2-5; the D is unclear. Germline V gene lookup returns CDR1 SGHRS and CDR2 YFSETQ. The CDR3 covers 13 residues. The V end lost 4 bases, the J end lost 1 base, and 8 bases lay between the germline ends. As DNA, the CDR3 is TGCGCCAGCAGCCCGACAAGCCAAGAGACCCAGTACTTC. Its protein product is CASSPTSQETQYF.

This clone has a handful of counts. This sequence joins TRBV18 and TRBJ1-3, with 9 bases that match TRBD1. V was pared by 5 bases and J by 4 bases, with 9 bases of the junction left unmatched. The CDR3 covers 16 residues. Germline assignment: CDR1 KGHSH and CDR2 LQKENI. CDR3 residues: CASSETTGQGGNTIYF. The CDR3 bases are TGTGCCAGCTCAGAGACCACGGGACAGGGCGGAAACACCATATATTTT.

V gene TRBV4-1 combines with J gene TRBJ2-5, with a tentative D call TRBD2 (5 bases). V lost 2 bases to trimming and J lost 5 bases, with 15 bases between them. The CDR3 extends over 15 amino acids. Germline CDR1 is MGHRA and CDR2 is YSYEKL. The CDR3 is CASSQRGMRWETQYF. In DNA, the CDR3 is TGCGCCAGCAGCCAACGGGGAATGCGATGGGAGACCCAGTACTTC.

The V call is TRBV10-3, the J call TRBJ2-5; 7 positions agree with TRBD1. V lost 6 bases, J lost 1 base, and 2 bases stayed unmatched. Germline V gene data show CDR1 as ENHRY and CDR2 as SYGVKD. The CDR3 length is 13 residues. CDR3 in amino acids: CAIRRGLQETQYF. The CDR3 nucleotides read TGTGCCATCAGGAGGGGGCTCCAAGAGACCCAGTACTTC.

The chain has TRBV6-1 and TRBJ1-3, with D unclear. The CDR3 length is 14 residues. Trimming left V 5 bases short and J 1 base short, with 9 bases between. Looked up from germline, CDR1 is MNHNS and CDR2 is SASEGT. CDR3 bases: TGTGCCAGCAGTCTAGACTATTCTGGAAACACCATATATTTT. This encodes CASSLDYSGNTIYF.

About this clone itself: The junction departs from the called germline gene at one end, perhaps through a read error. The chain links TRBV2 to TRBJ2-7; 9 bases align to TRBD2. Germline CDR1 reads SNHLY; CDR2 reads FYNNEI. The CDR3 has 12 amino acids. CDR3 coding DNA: TGTGCCAGCAGTGAAGCGCTTCGCGGGGGGGACTTC. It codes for CASSEALRGGDF.

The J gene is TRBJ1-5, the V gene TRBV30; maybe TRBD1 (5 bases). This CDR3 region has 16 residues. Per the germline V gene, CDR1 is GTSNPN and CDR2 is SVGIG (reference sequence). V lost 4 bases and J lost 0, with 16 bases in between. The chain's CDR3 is CAWKDGGIHSNQPQHF. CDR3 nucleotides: TGTGCCTGGAAGGACGGGGGGATACATAGCAATCAGCCCCAGCATTTT.

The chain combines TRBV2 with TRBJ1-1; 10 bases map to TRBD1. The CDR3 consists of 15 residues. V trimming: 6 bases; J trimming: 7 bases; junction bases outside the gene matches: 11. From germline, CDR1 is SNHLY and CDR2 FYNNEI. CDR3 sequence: CASRRETGGVNEAFF. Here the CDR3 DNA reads TGTGCCAGCAGGAGGGAGACAGGGGGCGTCAATGAAGCTTTCTTT.

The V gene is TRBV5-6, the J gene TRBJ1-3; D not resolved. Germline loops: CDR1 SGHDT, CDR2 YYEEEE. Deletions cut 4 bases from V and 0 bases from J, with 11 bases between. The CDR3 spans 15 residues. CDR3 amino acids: CASSGFRVSGNTIYF. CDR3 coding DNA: TGTGCCAGCAGCGGTTTCCGGGTCTCTGGAAACACCATATATTTT. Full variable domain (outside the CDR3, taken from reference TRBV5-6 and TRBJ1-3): DAGVTQSPTHLIKTRGQQVTLRCSPKSGHDTVSWYQQALGQGPQFIFQYYEEEERQRGNFPDRFSGHQFPNYSSELNVNALLLGDSALYLCASSGFRVSGNTIYFGEGSWLTVV.

This CDR3 reads CASSGNTWAELFF. In nucleotides, the CDR3 is TGTGCCAGCAGCGGAAATACGTGGGCGGAGCTGTTTTTT. The chain employs TRBV9 and TRBJ2-2; D remains unclear. Per germline, CDR1 SGDLS and CDR2 YYNGEE. V lost 3 bases and J 10 bases, leaving 13 bases between the germline ends. The length of the CDR3 is 13 residues.

This CDR3 is CASSNGWGTAGKQYF. The DNA of the CDR3 is TGTGCCAGCAGCAATGGCTGGGGGACCGCGGGGAAGCAGTACTTC. The V call is TRBV7-6, the J call TRBJ2-7; D perhaps matches TRBD2 (6 bases). The V and J ends lost 5 bases and 8 bases respectively, with 22 bases between them. Germline V gene lookup returns CDR1 SGHVS and CDR2 FNYEAQ. This CDR3 has 15 amino acids. Drawing the rest from reference TRBV7-6 and TRBJ2-7, the complete variable domain is GAGVSQSPRYKVTKRGQDVALRCDPISGHVSLYWYRQALGQGPEFLTYFNYEAQQDKSGLPNDRFSAERPEGSISTLTIQRTEQRDSAMYRCASSNGWGTAGKQYFGPGTRLTVT.

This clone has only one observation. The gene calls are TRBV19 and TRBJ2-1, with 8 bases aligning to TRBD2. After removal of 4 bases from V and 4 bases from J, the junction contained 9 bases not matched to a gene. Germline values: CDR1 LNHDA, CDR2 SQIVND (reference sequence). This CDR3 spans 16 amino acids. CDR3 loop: CASSKRTSGVYNEQFF. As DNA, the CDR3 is TGTGCCAGTAGTAAGCGAACTAGCGGAGTTTACAATGAGCAGTTCTTC.

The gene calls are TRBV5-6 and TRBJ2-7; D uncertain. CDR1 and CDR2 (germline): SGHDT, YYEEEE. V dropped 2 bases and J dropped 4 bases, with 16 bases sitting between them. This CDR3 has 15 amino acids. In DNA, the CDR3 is TGTGCCAGCAGCTTAGATCCGGGTCGGTCGTACGAGCAGTACTTC. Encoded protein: CASSLDPGRSYEQYF. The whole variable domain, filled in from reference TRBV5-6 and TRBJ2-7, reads DAGVTQSPTHLIKTRGQQVTLRCSPKSGHDTVSWYQQALGQGPQFIFQYYEEEERQRGNFPDRFSGHQFPNYSSELNVNALLLGDSALYLCASSLDPGRSYEQYFGPGTRLTVT.

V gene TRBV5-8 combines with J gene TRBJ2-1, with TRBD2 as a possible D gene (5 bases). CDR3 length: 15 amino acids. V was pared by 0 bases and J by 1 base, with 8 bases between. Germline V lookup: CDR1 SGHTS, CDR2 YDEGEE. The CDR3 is CASSLAGLSYNEQFF. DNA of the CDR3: TGTGCCAGCAGCTTGGCAGGACTTTCCTACAATGAGCAGTTCTTC. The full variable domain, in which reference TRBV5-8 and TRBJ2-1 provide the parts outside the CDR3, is EAGVTQSPTHLIKTRGQQATLRCSPISGHTSVYWYQQALGLGLQFLLWYDEGEERNRGNFPPRFSGRQFPNYSSELNVNALELEDSALYLCASSLAGLSYNEQFFGPGTRLTVL.

The CDR3 DNA follows: TGCGCCAGCAGCCAAGATTCGGGTGTGCGGCAGCCCCAGCATTTT. Its protein product is CASSQDSGVRQPQHF. The gene calls are TRBV4-3 and TRBJ1-5, with no clear D. Germline-derived CDR1 and CDR2 are LGHNA and YSLEER. The V end was cut by 0 bases, the J end by 7 bases, with 13 bases between. The length of the CDR3 is 15 residues.

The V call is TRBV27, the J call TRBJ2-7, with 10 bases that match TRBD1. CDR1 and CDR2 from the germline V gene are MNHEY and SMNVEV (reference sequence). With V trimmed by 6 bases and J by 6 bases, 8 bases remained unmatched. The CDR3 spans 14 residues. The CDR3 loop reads CASRPGQGFGEQYF. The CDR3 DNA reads TGTGCCAGCAGACCGGGACAGGGGTTCGGCGAGCAGTACTTC.